This T cell receptor beta chain was obtained from a study of human T cells and chemical hapten exposure. At the level of the study: An area of 2 cm by approximately 2.1 cm on upper inner arm skin received 2% DPC for sensitization. General observations from the study: Patch test score rose with PT1 expanded TCR count, significant at thresholds 8, 16 and 32, not 4.

TCRdb called the RACE reads again in MiXCR, with one record for every CDR3 protein. The table includes about 55,000 distinct CDR3 sequences, approximately 9.5% detected once. This clonotype was seen ten or more times. Its specificity is not known. Noted time point: pre-sensitization, week 0. Treatment: therapeutic diphenylcyclopropenone sensitization with weekly scalp DPC. The authors' total RNA extraction used unfractionated whole blood. At patch-test visits, sampling came before the patch test. This clonotype was sampled from a woman younger than 45 with alopecia areata. Some clones in this sample may be carry-over from other donors' samples. The source material was whole blood, sampled in connection with sensitization to the hapten diphenylcyclopropenone (DPC).

The CDR3 is CASSLTGTGHEKLFF. The CDR3 coding sequence is TGTGCCAGCAGTTTAACCGGGACAGGTCATGAAAAACTGTTTTTT. The chain joins TRBV28 to TRBJ1-4, with TRBD1 identical over 8 bases. This CDR3 is built from 15 residues. Germline V gene data show CDR1 as MDHEN and CDR2 as SYDVKM. V was clipped by 2 bases and J by 6 bases; unmatched bases: 5.